This TCR beta chain was observed in a study of early T cells in non-severe SARS-CoV-2 infection. This clonotype was seen repeatedly, ten times or more. Tagging with unique molecular identifiers was applied to individual cDNA molecules. TCRdb ran MiXCR on the 5' RACE reads and lists one entry per CDR3 protein. The table has around 110,000 distinct CDR3 sequences, 11% seen once. The CDR3 loop spans 14 amino acids. CDR1 LGHDT and CDR2 YNNKEL come from the germline V gene (reference sequence). Trimming took off 6 bases at V and 7 bases at J, with 16 bases between the two ends. This chain joins TRBV3-1 and TRBJ1-5; maybe TRBD1 (5 bases). The clonotype comes from an adult who was a healthcare worker with PCR-confirmed SARS-CoV-2 infection or an uninfected control (not recorded which). Sequenced input: whole blood. CDR3 sequence: CASSLAGSGQPQHF. DNA for the CDR3: TGTGCCAGCAGTCTAGCAGGGAGCGGACAGCCCCAGCATTTT.